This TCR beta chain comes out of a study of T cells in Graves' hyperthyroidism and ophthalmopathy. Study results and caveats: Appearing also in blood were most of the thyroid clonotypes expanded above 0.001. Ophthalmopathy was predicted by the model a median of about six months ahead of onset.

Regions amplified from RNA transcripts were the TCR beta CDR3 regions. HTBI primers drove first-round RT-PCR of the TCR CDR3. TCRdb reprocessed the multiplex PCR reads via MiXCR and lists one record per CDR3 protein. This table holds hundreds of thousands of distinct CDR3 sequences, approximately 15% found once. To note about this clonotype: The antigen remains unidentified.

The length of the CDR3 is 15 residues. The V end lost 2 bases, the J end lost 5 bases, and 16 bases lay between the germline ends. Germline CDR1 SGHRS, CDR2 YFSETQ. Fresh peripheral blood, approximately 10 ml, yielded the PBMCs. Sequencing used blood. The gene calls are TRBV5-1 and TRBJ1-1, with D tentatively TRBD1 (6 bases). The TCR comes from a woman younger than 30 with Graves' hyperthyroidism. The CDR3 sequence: CASSLLQGGGTEAFF. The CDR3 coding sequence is TGCGCCAGCAGCTTATTACAGGGTGGCGGGACTGAAGCTTTCTTT.